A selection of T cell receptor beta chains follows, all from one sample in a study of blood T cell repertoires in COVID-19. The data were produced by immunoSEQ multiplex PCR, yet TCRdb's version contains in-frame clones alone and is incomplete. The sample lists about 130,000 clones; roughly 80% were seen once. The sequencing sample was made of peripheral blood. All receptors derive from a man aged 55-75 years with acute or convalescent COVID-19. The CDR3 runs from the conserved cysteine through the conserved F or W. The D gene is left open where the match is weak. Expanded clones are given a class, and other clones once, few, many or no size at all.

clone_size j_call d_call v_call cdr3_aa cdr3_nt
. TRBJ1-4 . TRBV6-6 CASSYGQGYEKLFF TGTGCCAGCAGTTATGGGCAGGGGTATGAAAAACTGTTTTTT
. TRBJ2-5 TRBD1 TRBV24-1 CATSESRRTGARETQYF TGTGCCACCAGTGAATCTAGACGGACAGGGGCAAGGGAGACCCAGTACTTC
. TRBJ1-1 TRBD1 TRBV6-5 CASSYHGTGNTEAFF TGTGCCAGCAGTTACCATGGGACAGGGAACACTGAAGCTTTCTTT
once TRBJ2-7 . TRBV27 CASSLWSGPYEQYF TGTGCCAGCAGTTTATGGAGCGGCCCATACGAGCAGTACTTC
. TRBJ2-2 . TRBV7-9 CASSLPSVLNTGELFF TGTGCCAGCAGCTTACCTTCGGTCCTCAACACCGGGGAGCTGTTTTTT
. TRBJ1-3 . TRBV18 CASSPSLQGFSGNTIYF TGTGCCAGCTCACCCTCACTGCAGGGATTTTCTGGAAACACCATATATTTT
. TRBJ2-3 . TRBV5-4 CASSLAGVDTQYF TGTGCCAGCAGCTTGGCGGGAGTGGATACGCAGTATTTT
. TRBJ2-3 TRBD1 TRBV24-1 CATSESDRVGDTQYF TGTGCCACCAGTGAATCGGACAGGGTGGGAGATACGCAGTATTTT
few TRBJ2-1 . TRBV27 CASSGGHPPYNEQFF TGTGCCAGCAGTGGGGGACACCCCCCTTACAATGAGCAGTTCTTC
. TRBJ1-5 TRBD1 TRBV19 CASSLQGARQPQHF TGTGCCAGTAGTTTACAGGGGGCGCGTCAGCCCCAGCATTTT
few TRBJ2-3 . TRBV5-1 CASSPGGTDTQYF TGCGCCAGCAGCCCCGGTGGTACAGATACGCAGTATTTT
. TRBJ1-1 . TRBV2 CASRLDSSNTEAFF TGTGCCAGCAGGTTGGACAGTTCGAACACTGAAGCTTTCTTT
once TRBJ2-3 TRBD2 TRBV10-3 CAILAGSTDTQYF TGTGCCATTTTAGCGGGGAGCACAGATACGCAGTATTTT
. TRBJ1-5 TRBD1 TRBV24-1 CATSETGTGGNQPQHF TGTGCCACCAGTGAGACCGGGACAGGAGGCAATCAGCCCCAGCATTTT
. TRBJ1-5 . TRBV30 CAWSGGDQPQHF TGTGCCTGGAGTGGAGGAGATCAGCCCCAGCATTTT
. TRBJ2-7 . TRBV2 CASSESGGDEQYF TGTGCCAGCAGTGAGTCAGGAGGCGACGAGCAGTACTTC
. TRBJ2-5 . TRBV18 CASSPGNETQYF TGTGCCAGCTCACCAGGCAACGAGACCCAGTACTTC
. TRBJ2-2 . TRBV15 CATSSRGENTGELFF TGTGCCACCAGCAGCAGGGGGGAGAACACCGGGGAGCTGTTTTTT
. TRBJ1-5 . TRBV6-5 CASRVRGNSNQPQHF TGTGCCAGCAGGGTACGGGGAAATAGCAATCAGCCCCAGCATTTT
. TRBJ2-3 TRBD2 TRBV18 CASSPLGLAGVGTDTQYF TGTGCCAGCTCACCACTAGGACTAGCGGGAGTTGGCACAGATACGCAGTATTTT
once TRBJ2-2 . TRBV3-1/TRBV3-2 CASSRTDRSGELFF TGTGCCAGCAGCCGGACTGACAGGTCCGGGGAGCTGTTTTTT
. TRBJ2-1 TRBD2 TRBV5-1 CASSHGLAGGQSYEQFF TGCGCCAGCAGCCATGGACTAGCGGGGGGGCAGAGCTATGAGCAGTTCTTC
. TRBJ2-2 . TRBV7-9 CAGSSRSGLFF TGTGCCGGAAGCAGCCGAAGCGGGCTGTTTTTT
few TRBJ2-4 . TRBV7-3 CASSAVAGKLNIQYF TGTGCCAGCAGTGCAGTTGCGGGGAAGTTAAACATTCAGTACTTC
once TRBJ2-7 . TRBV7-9 CASSLFRYEQYF TGTGCCAGCAGTCTCTTTCGCTACGAGCAGTACTTC
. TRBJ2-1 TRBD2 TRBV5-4 CASSSGPGAGNEQFF TGTGCCAGCAGCTCCGGACCGGGAGCGGGGAATGAGCAGTTCTTC
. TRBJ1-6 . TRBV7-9 CASSGGAGAYYNSPLHF TGTGCCAGCAGCGGTGGGGCAGGGGCTTACTATAATTCACCCCTCCACTTT
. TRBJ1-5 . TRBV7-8 CASSLRQAGEPQHF TGTGCCAGCAGCTTAAGACAGGCGGGAGAGCCCCAGCATTTT
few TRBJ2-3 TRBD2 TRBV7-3 CASSSLGLAGRDTQYF TGTGCCAGCAGCTCCCTCGGACTAGCGGGACGCGATACGCAGTATTTT
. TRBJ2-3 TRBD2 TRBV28 CASSWALGGRGTSGVSTDTQYF TGTGCCAGCAGTTGGGCCCTTGGGGGGCGCGGGACTAGCGGAGTTAGCACAGATACGCAGTATTTT
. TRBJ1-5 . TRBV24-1 CATSDPGTPSDQPQHF TGTGCCACCAGTGATCCCGGGACACCCTCCGACCAGCCCCAGCATTTT
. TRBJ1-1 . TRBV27 CASTPGTGVPRAFF TGTGCCAGCACCCCGGGCACGGGGGTGCCGAGGGCTTTCTTT
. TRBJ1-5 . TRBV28 CASSVQIRNQPQHF TGTGCCAGCAGTGTCCAGATCCGAAATCAGCCCCAGCATTTT
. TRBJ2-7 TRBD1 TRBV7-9 CASSFAGTEYYEQYF TGTGCCAGCAGCTTCGCCGGGACAGAGTACTACGAGCAGTACTTC
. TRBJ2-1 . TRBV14 CASSQDFPYNEQFF TGTGCCAGCAGCCAAGATTTCCCGTACAATGAGCAGTTCTTC
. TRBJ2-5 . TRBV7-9 CASSSRTPKETQYF TGTGCCAGCAGCTCTAGGACACCCAAAGAGACCCAGTACTTC
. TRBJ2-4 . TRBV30 CAWTERVKNIQYF TGTGCCTGGACAGAGAGGGTCAAAAACATTCAGTACTTC
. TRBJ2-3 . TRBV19 CASKIPGTDTQYF TGTGCCAGTAAAATCCCGGGCACAGATACGCAGTATTTT
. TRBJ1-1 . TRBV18 CASSPDNLNTEAFF TGTGCCAGCTCACCAGACAACCTGAACACTGAAGCTTTCTTT
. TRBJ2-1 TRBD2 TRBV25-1 CASSELPGGGASRNEQFF TGTGCCAGCAGTGAATTGCCCGGGGGGGGCGCATCCAGGAATGAGCAGTTCTTC
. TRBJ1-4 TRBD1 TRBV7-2 CASSRDRGGEKLFF TGTGCCAGCAGCAGGGACAGAGGGGGAGAAAAACTGTTTTTT
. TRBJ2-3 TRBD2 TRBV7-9 CASSPSPGLAGGPQDTQYF TGTGCCAGCAGCCCGAGTCCGGGACTAGCGGGAGGGCCCCAGGATACGCAGTATTTT
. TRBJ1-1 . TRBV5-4 CASSLTGVTEAFF TGTGCCAGCAGCCTGACGGGGGTTACTGAAGCTTTCTTT
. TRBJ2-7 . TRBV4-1 CASSQDGRVFDEQYF TGCGCCAGCAGCCAAGACGGCAGGGTTTTCGACGAGCAGTACTTC
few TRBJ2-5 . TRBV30 CAWRAAETQYF TGTGCCTGGAGGGCAGCGGAGACCCAGTACTTC
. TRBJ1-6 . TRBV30 CAWLRYNSPLHF TGTGCCTGGCTCCGGTATAATTCACCCCTCCACTTT
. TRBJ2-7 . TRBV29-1 CSVEVTGVSYEQYF TGCAGCGTTGAAGTGACGGGGGTCAGCTACGAGCAGTACTTC
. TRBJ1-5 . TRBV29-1 CSVGGGPNQPQHF TGCAGCGTCGGCGGGGGCCCCAATCAGCCCCAGCATTTT
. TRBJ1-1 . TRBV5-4 CASSFERGGGTEAFF TGTGCCAGCAGCTTTGAACGGGGAGGCGGCACTGAAGCTTTCTTT
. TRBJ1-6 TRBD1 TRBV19 CASSNRDRNSPLHF TGTGCCAGTAGTAACCGGGACAGGAATTCACCCCTCCACTTT
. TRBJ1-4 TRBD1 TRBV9 CASSETGTGTNEKLFF TGTGCCAGCAGTGAGACCGGGACAGGAACTAATGAAAAACTGTTTTTT
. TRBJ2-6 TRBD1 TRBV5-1 CASSFQGASGANVLTF TGCGCCAGCAGCTTCCAGGGGGCCTCTGGGGCCAACGTCCTGACTTTC